The 18 T cell receptor beta chains reported below all come from one sample, sequenced in a study of blood T cell repertoires in COVID-19. This table comes from immunoSEQ multiplex PCR, and its TCRdb copy is limited to in-frame clones, with some not included. The sample shows hundreds of thousands of clones, around 91% of them seen only once. The specimen sequenced was PBMCs or T cells enriched from blood (not recorded which). The receptors were gathered from a woman in her forties who had recovered from COVID-19.

The J gene is TRBJ1-4, the V gene TRBV4-1; 8 bases align to TRBD1. With 2 bases clipped from V and 8 bases from J, the junction kept 10 bases outside the gene matches. The CDR3 extends over 16 amino acids. Germline lookup yields CDR1 MGHRA and CDR2 YSYEKL. CDR3 coding DNA: TGCGCCAGCAGCCAAACACCCGGGACAGGTAGAGAAAAACTGTTTTTT. Encoded protein: CASSQTPGTGREKLFF.

The V call is TRBV21-1, the J call TRBJ2-7; the table's D gene call, TRBD2, was not cross checked with the DNA. TRBV21-1 is classified as a pseudogene. The CDR3 consists of 13 residues. The DNA for the CDR3 is TGTGCCAGCAGCAAAGGAACGGGGTGCGAGCAGTACTTC. Amino acids: CASSKGTGCEQYF.

The chain combines TRBV3-1 (or the pseudogene TRBV3-2) with TRBJ1-1, with D possibly TRBD1 on 6 matching bases. From germline, CDR1 is LGHDT and CDR2 YNNKEL (reference sequence). Trimming pared 0 bases from V and 1 base from J, leaving 9 bases between. CDR3 length: 15 residues. Written as DNA, the CDR3 is TGTGCCAGCAGCCAAGAGCTGGACAGGAACACTGAAGCTTTCTTT. Translation: CASSQELDRNTEAFF.

The J gene is TRBJ2-1, the V gene TRBV15; 9 bases map to TRBD2. CDR1 and CDR2 from the germline V gene are LNHNV and YYDKDF (reference sequence). Germline trimming cut 6 bases from V and 10 bases from J; bases unmatched to any gene: 13. This CDR3 is built from 15 residues. DNA for the CDR3: TGTGCCACCAGTCGCCTAGCGGGACCAGGCGAAGAGCAGTTCTTC. Its translation is CATSRLAGPGEEQFF.

The chain recombines TRBV30 with TRBJ2-1; TRBD2 agrees at 7 bases. V gave up 0 bases and J gave up 9 bases; unmatched junction bases: 14. CDR1 and CDR2 (germline): GTSNPN, SVGIG (reference sequence). CDR3 size: 16 residues. CDR3 sequence (DNA): TGTGCCTGGAGTGTGCTTAGGGAGGGAGGATCGTTTGAGCAGTTCTTC. Amino acids: CAWSVLREGGSFEQFF.

The gene calls are TRBV5-5 and TRBJ2-7; perhaps TRBD2 as D (6 bases). The CDR3 is 16 residues long. Germline V gene sequence: CDR1 SGHKS, CDR2 YYEKEE (reference sequence). The V end was cut by 4 bases, the J end by 2 bases, with 19 bases between. This CDR3 is CASSRALGAGTYEQYF. The CDR3 DNA follows: TGTGCCAGCAGCCGGGCCTTAGGGGCGGGAACCTACGAGCAGTACTTC. Looking up the rest from reference TRBV5-5 and TRBJ2-7 gives the full variable domain: DAGVTQSPTHLIKTRGQQVTLRCSPISGHKSVSWYQQVLGQGPQFIFQYYEKEERGRGNFPDRFSARQFPNYSSELNVNALLLGDSALYLCASSRALGAGTYEQYFGPGTRLTVT.

The chain couples TRBV19 to TRBJ1-5, with 8 bases aligning to TRBD1. This CDR3 spans 16 amino acids. V gave up 3 bases and J gave up 0 bases; unmatched junction bases: 4. The V gene's germline CDR1 is LNHDA and CDR2 SQIVND (reference sequence). CDR3: CASSIPDRGSNQPQHF. CDR3 bases: TGTGCCAGTAGTATCCCTGACAGGGGTAGCAATCAGCCCCAGCATTTT.

This clone was found once. Here the CDR3 DNA reads TGTGCCAGCTCATCCCGGGACAAAGCGTACAGCAATCAGCCCCAGCATTTT. Residues: CASSSRDKAYSNQPQHF. The J gene is TRBJ1-5, the V gene TRBV18; perhaps TRBD1 as D (6 bases). The germline CDR1 and CDR2 sequences are KGHSH and LQKENI. V lost 5 bases to trimming and J lost 1 base, with 18 bases between them. The CDR3 has 17 residues.

V is TRBV6-5 and J is TRBJ2-7; 8 bases map to TRBD1. V was pared by 4 bases and J by 3 bases, with 5 bases of the junction left unmatched. Germline V gene data show CDR1 as MNHEY and CDR2 as SVGAGI. There are 14 residues in the CDR3. The CDR3, as DNA: TGTGCCAGCAGTTTGACAGGGGAATTCTACGAGCAGTACTTC. Its translation: CASSLTGEFYEQYF.

The chain carries TRBV5-8 and TRBJ2-1; TRBD2 might be the D (6 bases). Germline V gives CDR1 SGHTS, CDR2 YDEGEE. V shed 3 bases and J shed 3 bases, with 7 bases lying between them. The CDR3 contains 13 residues. The CDR3 DNA sequence: TGTGCCAGCAGCTGGAGGGACTACAATGAGCAGTTCTTC. Its protein product is CASSWRDYNEQFF.

The gene calls are TRBV5-8 and TRBJ2-6; TRBD1 aligns across 7 bases. V lost 3 bases, J lost 1 base, and 7 bases stayed unmatched. The CDR3 covers 17 residues. In germline, CDR1 is SGHTS, CDR2 YDEGEE. This chain's CDR3 is CASSWTGQSSGANVLTF. The CDR3 DNA sequence: TGTGCCAGCAGCTGGACAGGTCAAAGTTCTGGGGCCAACGTCCTGACTTTC.

In regard to this clone: Compared with germline, one end of the junction differs, possibly owing to a read error. The V and J genes are TRBV7-7 and TRBJ2-2, with 12 bases fitting TRBD2. The CDR3 spans 16 residues. Germline lookup yields CDR1 SSHAT and CDR2 FNYEAQ (reference sequence). The DNA of the CDR3 is TGTGCTAGCAGCGCGTCTAGCGGGAGGGCCGGCGGGGAGCTGTTTTTT. It specifies CASSASSGRAGGELFF.

The J gene is TRBJ2-7, the V gene TRBV3-1 (or the pseudogene TRBV3-2); D possibly corresponds to TRBD1 (6 bases). The germline gives CDR1 LGHDT, CDR2 YNNKEL (reference sequence). The V and J ends lost 10 bases and 7 bases respectively, with 20 bases between them. The CDR3 consists of 13 residues. CDR3 region: CATGRGVTREQYF. The CDR3 coding sequence is TGTGCCACGGGCAGGGGTGTTACCCGGGAGCAGTACTTC.

The chain couples TRBV7-9 to TRBJ1-3, with D possibly matching TRBD1 (6 bases). Germline CDR1 SEHNR, CDR2 FQNEAQ (reference sequence). The CDR3 is 15 amino acids. V was trimmed by 4 bases and J by 4 bases, leaving 14 bases between them. CDR3 sequence: CASSSVQGTGNTIYF. CDR3 bases: TGTGCCAGCAGCTCAGTACAGGGAACGGGAAACACCATATATTTT.

DNA of the CDR3: TGTGCCAGCTCACCGTCCGGGACAGGGAACTATGGCTACACCTTC. Translation gives CASSPSGTGNYGYTF. The chain recombines TRBV18 with TRBJ1-2; 9 bases align to TRBD1. V dropped 3 bases and J dropped 2; count of bases not matched to a gene: 4. Germline lookup yields CDR1 KGHSH and CDR2 LQKENI. This CDR3 region has 15 residues.

The rearrangement uses TRBV7-2 and TRBJ1-1; 11 nucleotides align to TRBD1. The CDR3 extends over 15 amino acids. The ends lost 4 bases at V and 3 bases at J; junction bases unmatched: 4. In germline, CDR1 is SGHTA, CDR2 FQGNSA. The CDR3 nucleotides read TGTGCCAGCAGCTATAGGACAGGGGGCGACACTGAAGCTTTCTTT. Encoded protein: CASSYRTGGDTEAFF.

V and J are TRBV7-2 and TRBJ2-5; maybe TRBD1 (6 bases). Germline V lookup: CDR1 SGHTA, CDR2 FQGNSA. CDR3 size: 16 residues. V was cut by 1 base and J by 5 bases, with 17 bases left in between. The CDR3: CASSLGRSQGRETQYF. The CDR3 region has the DNA TGTGCCAGCAGCTTAGGGAGGTCACAGGGTCGGGAGACCCAGTACTTC.

This rearrangement joins TRBV3-1 (or the pseudogene TRBV3-2) to TRBJ2-7; the D gene is possibly TRBD2 (6 bases). The CDR3 spans 12 residues. The germline V and J ends were trimmed by 4 bases and 7 bases, with 11 bases remaining between them. CDR1 LGHDT and CDR2 YNNKEL come from the germline V gene (reference sequence). The DNA of the CDR3 is TGTGCCAGCAGCCTCGGGAGTCGGGAGCAGTACTTC. Translated: CASSLGSREQYF.